The 27 T cell receptor beta chains below were found in one sample sequenced in a study of tumor T cells in aggressive B-cell lymphoma. Here immunoSEQ multiplex PCR was the method, and the copy in TCRdb shows in-frame clones only, minus some. The profile shows 4,500 to 5,500 clones, just under 95% of them singletons. Sequenced: tumor tissue. The receptors were gathered from an adult with diffuse large B cell lymphoma.

The gene calls are TRBV29-1 and TRBJ1-1, with no clear D. Trimming took off 6 bases at V and 5 bases at J, with 16 bases between the two ends. Germline CDR1 reads SQVTM; CDR2 reads ANQGSEA. This CDR3 is 13 amino acids long. CDR3 loop: CSVGGGLGTEAFF. The CDR3 region has the DNA TGCAGCGTGGGAGGAGGCTTAGGAACTGAAGCTTTCTTT.

The V and J genes are TRBV18 and TRBJ1-5; D gene ambiguous. With 2 bases removed from V and 4 bases from J, the gap between germline ends came to 9 bases. In germline, CDR1 is KGHSH, CDR2 LQKENI. The CDR3 has 14 amino acids. CDR3 nucleotides: TGTGCCAGCTCACCAGTGCGGAAAAATCAGCCCCAGCATTTT. Translating it yields CASSPVRKNQPQHF. Full variable domain (rest looked up from reference TRBV18 and TRBJ1-5): NAGVMQNPRHLVRRRGQEARLRCSPMKGHSHVYWYRQLPEEGLKFMVYLQKENIIDESGMPKERFSAEFPKEGPSILRIQQVVRGDSAAYFCASSPVRKNQPQHFGDGTRLSIL.

The chain combines TRBV5-1 with TRBJ2-7; 9 nucleotides match TRBD2. The CDR3 has 15 residues. V dropped 4 bases and J dropped 3; count of bases not matched to a gene: 8. CDR1 SGHRS and CDR2 YFSETQ come from the germline V gene. The CDR3 sequence is CASSEVAGDNYEQYF. CDR3 in DNA: TGCGCCAGCAGCGAAGTAGCGGGGGACAACTACGAGCAGTACTTC.

The chain is built from TRBV6-5 and TRBJ1-6; the D gene is possibly TRBD1 (5 bases). Germline CDR1 MNHEY, CDR2 SVGAGI. The CDR3 has 15 residues. Trimming removed 0 bases at V and 10 bases at J, with 13 bases between. This chain's CDR3 is CASSYSMGGRSPLHF. The CDR3 DNA is TGTGCCAGCAGTTACTCGATGGGGGGACGGTCACCCCTCCACTTT.

As concerns this clone: The germline gene is not matched at one end of the junction; a read error may be the cause. The chain has TRBV6-1 and TRBJ2-3; 12 nucleotides agree with TRBD2. This CDR3 has 18 residues. CDR1 and CDR2 (germline): MNHNS, SASEGT. CDR3 amino acids: CASSATSGSLIRTNTQYF. CDR3 bases: TGTGCCAGCAGTGCGACTAGCGGGAGCCTTATACGCACAAATACGCAGTATTTT.

The chain uses TRBV4-2 and TRBJ2-4; 9 nucleotides line up with TRBD1. After removal of 4 bases from V and 5 bases from J, the junction contained 12 bases not matched to a gene. CDR3 length: 17 residues. Per the germline V gene, CDR1 is LGHNA and CDR2 is YNFKEQ. The CDR3 protein is CASSLNLGQGRENIQYF. In nucleotides, the CDR3 is TGTGCCAGCAGCCTAAACCTAGGACAGGGGCGTGAAAACATTCAGTACTTC.

The V gene is TRBV28, the J gene TRBJ1-5; maybe TRBD1 (6 bases). The CDR3 consists of 14 residues. V shed 4 bases and J shed 3 bases, with 10 bases lying between them. Germline CDR1 MDHEN, CDR2 SYDVKM. In DNA, the CDR3 is TGTGCCAGCAGTTCAGGGGACCTCAATCAGCCCCAGCATTTT. Translating it yields CASSSGDLNQPQHF.

This chain connects TRBV6-4 to TRBJ2-3, with TRBD2 identical over 9 bases. V trimming: 2 bases; J trimming: 1 base; junction bases outside the gene matches: 4. The CDR3 loop spans 16 amino acids. Germline values: CDR1 MRHNA, CDR2 SNTAGT. CDR3 in DNA: TGTGCCAGCAGTGACCTTAGCGGGGGTGGCACAGATACGCAGTATTTT. Amino acids: CASSDLSGGGTDTQYF.

The rearrangement joins TRBV6-5 to TRBJ2-7; D possibly corresponds to TRBD2 (5 bases). V was pared by 0 bases and J by 2 bases, with 14 bases between. The germline gives CDR1 MNHEY, CDR2 SVGAGI. The CDR3 runs to 16 residues. The CDR3 DNA sequence: TGTGCCAGCAGTTACTCGAGGAGGAGCAGTACCTACGAGCAGTACTTC. Protein product: CASSYSRRSSTYEQYF.

The rearrangement links TRBV12-2 to TRBJ2-7; TRBD1 is taken as the D call from the table, unchecked against the DNA. TRBV12-2 is shown as a pseudogene. This CDR3 has 15 residues. As DNA, the CDR3 is TGTGCAAGTCGCTTAGTCCGGACAGGGACCTACGAGCAGTACTTC. Translation gives CASRLVRTGTYEQYF.

The chain employs TRBV5-1 and TRBJ2-7; 7 nucleotides match TRBD2. V was pared by 5 bases and J by 3 bases, with 11 bases of the junction left unmatched. In germline, CDR1 is SGHRS, CDR2 YFSETQ. CDR3 length: 15 amino acids. CDR3: CASSYLADILYEQYF. The CDR3 nucleotides read TGCGCCAGCAGTTACCTAGCGGATATACTCTACGAGCAGTACTTC. The full variable domain, completed using reference TRBV5-1 and TRBJ2-7, is KAGVTQTPRYLIKTRGQQVTLSCSPISGHRSVSWYQQTPGQGLQFLFEYFSETQRNKGNFPGRFSGRQFSNSRSEMNVSTLELGDSALYLCASSYLADILYEQYFGPGTRLTVT.

This chain links TRBV27 with TRBJ2-6; D is unresolved. The V gene lost 4 bases and the J gene lost 4 bases, with 8 bases spanning the gap. From germline, CDR1 is MNHEY and CDR2 SMNVEV (reference sequence). This CDR3 is 14 amino acids long. The CDR3 bases are TGTGCCAGCAGTTCTCCTCCCGGGGCCAACGTCCTGACTTTC. Its protein is CASSSPPGANVLTF.

This chain joins TRBV7-3 and TRBJ2-5; TRBD1 matches 9 bases. J was trimmed by 4 bases and V by 0 bases; bases with no gene match: 0. Germline CDR1 and CDR2: SGHTA and FQGTGA. The CDR3 is 14 amino acids. The CDR3 loop is CASSLTGQGETQYF. The DNA of the CDR3 is TGTGCCAGCAGCTTAACGGGACAGGGAGAGACCCAGTACTTC.

The V call is TRBV2, the J call TRBJ2-7; weak D call: TRBD2 (5 bases). CDR1 and CDR2 (germline): SNHLY, FYNNEI. V was pared by 7 bases and J by 1 base, with 11 bases between. The CDR3 loop spans 13 amino acids. The CDR3 spells CASTHGISYEQYF. CDR3 bases: TGTGCCAGCACGCACGGGATATCCTACGAGCAGTACTTC.

The V gene is TRBV10-3, the J gene TRBJ2-3, with TRBD1 identical over 10 bases. V was clipped by 2 bases and J by 4 bases; unmatched bases: 0. Germline CDR1 ENHRY, CDR2 SYGVKD. The CDR3 spans 14 residues. The CDR3, as DNA: TGTGCCATCAGTGAGGGGACAGGGGCAGATACGCAGTATTTT. Residues: CAISEGTGADTQYF.

As concerns this clone: At one end, the junction sequence differs from germline, possibly due to a read error. The chain links TRBV7-9 to TRBJ1-2, with 10 bases fitting TRBD1. Germline V CDR1 and CDR2: SEHNR, FQNEAQ (reference sequence). This CDR3 region has 11 residues. The CDR3 sequence: CASSSGQGVVF. For the CDR3, the DNA is TGTGCCAGCAGCTCAGGACAGGGGGTGGTCTTC. Using reference TRBV7-9 and TRBJ1-2 for the parts outside the CDR3, the full variable domain is DTGVSQNPRHKITKRGQNVTFRCDPISEHNRLYWYRQTLGQGPEFLTYFQNEAQLEKSRLLSDRFSAERPKGSFSTLEIQRTEQGDSAMYLCASSSGQGVVFGSGTRLTVV.

V gene TRBV2 combines with J gene TRBJ2-5; weak D call: TRBD2 (6 bases). The CDR3 runs 13 residues. Germline CDR1 is SNHLY and CDR2 is FYNNEI. Trimming shortened V by 6 bases and J by 2 bases, and 10 bases separated the two germline ends. This chain's CDR3 is CASSRDFQETQYF. Written as DNA, the CDR3 is TGTGCCAGCAGCCGGGACTTTCAAGAGACCCAGTACTTC.

V usage is TRBV7-9 and J usage is TRBJ2-3; a possible D gene is TRBD1 (5 bases). With 2 bases removed from V and 5 bases from J, the gap between germline ends came to 11 bases. Per the germline V gene, CDR1 is SEHNR and CDR2 is FQNEAQ (reference sequence). CDR3 length equals 14 residues. The DNA of the CDR3 is TGTGCCAGCAGCTTACAGGGTGTTTTAGATACGCAGTATTTT. This sequence encodes CASSLQGVLDTQYF. Looking up the rest from reference TRBV7-9 and TRBJ2-3 gives the full variable domain: DTGVSQNPRHKITKRGQNVTFRCDPISEHNRLYWYRQTLGQGPEFLTYFQNEAQLEKSRLLSDRFSAERPKGSFSTLEIQRTEQGDSAMYLCASSLQGVLDTQYFGPGTRLTVL.

The J gene is TRBJ2-3, the V gene TRBV19; weak D call: TRBD2 (5 bases). CDR1 and CDR2 from the germline V gene are LNHDA and SQIVND (reference sequence). This CDR3 contains 16 residues. Trimming shortened V by 5 bases and J by 6 bases, and 21 bases separated the two germline ends. CDR3 sequence: CASSPYGVQTSDTQYF. For the CDR3, the DNA is TGTGCCAGTAGTCCGTACGGGGTGCAGACTTCGGATACGCAGTATTTT.

The CDR3 region has the DNA TGTGCCAGTAGTATTCAAGGGGGTGGCTACACCTTC. This gives the protein CASSIQGGGYTF. The genes are TRBV19 and TRBJ1-2; weak D call: TRBD1 (6 bases). The CDR3 is made up of 12 amino acids. V lost 3 bases to trimming and J lost 7 bases, with 9 bases between them. Germline CDR1 is LNHDA and CDR2 is SQIVND (reference sequence).

The gene calls are TRBV7-9 and TRBJ1-1; no clear D gene. The CDR3 length is 12 residues. The germline V and J ends were trimmed by 5 bases and 6 bases, with 10 bases remaining between them. Per germline, CDR1 SEHNR and CDR2 FQNEAQ (reference sequence). The CDR3 protein is CASSPEEAEAFF. CDR3 DNA: TGTGCCAGCAGCCCCGAGGAAGCTGAAGCTTTCTTT.

The chain couples TRBV29-1 to TRBJ2-7; possible D gene TRBD1, 6 bases. Trimming stripped 0 bases from V and 2 bases from J, with 11 bases between. The CDR3 covers 14 residues. The V gene's germline CDR1 is SQVTM and CDR2 ANQGSEA. This CDR3 is CSVEDSGATYEQYF. The CDR3 DNA is TGCAGCGTTGAAGATTCAGGGGCCACCTACGAGCAGTACTTC.

The J gene is TRBJ2-3, the V gene TRBV4-3; 11 bases line up with TRBD2. This CDR3 has 15 residues. Germline loops: CDR1 LGHNA, CDR2 YSLEER. Losses at the gene ends were 2 bases for V and 7 bases for J; bases not matched to a gene: 5. CDR3 in DNA: TGCGCCAGCAGCCAACCTAGCGGGGGGTTACATACGCAGTATTTT. The encoded protein is CASSQPSGGLHTQYF.

The genes are TRBV4-3 and TRBJ1-1; D is unclear. CDR3 size: 13 residues. Germline values: CDR1 LGHNA, CDR2 YSLEER. V dropped 0 bases and J dropped 4 bases, with 6 bases sitting between them. CDR3 in amino acids: CASSQDEGTEAFF. The CDR3 coding sequence is TGCGCCAGCAGCCAAGATGAGGGCACTGAAGCTTTCTTT.

This rearrangement joins TRBV27 to TRBJ2-5; tentative D call: TRBD1 (7 bases). The CDR3 length is 14 residues. V was clipped by 7 bases and J by 4 bases, with 16 bases between them. The germline V gene encodes CDR1 MNHEY and CDR2 SMNVEV (reference sequence). The CDR3 bases are TGTGCCAGCACCCACCAGGGGGGCGGAGAGACCCAGTACTTC. Protein sequence: CASTHQGGGETQYF.

The chain links TRBV7-2 to TRBJ2-1, with D tentatively TRBD2 (6 bases). Germline assignment: CDR1 SGHTA and CDR2 FQGNSA. V lost 6 bases and J 1 base, leaving 13 bases between the germline ends. The CDR3 is 15 amino acids. CDR3 in amino acids: CASSGRGLSYNEQFF. The CDR3 bases are TGTGCCAGCAGTGGGCGGGGCCTTTCCTACAATGAGCAGTTCTTC.

The chain recombines TRBV9 with TRBJ2-3; 7 nucleotides line up with TRBD2. Germline CDR1 reads SGDLS; CDR2 reads YYNGEE. V gave up 7 bases and J gave up 5 bases; unmatched junction bases: 10. The CDR3 extends over 14 amino acids. The CDR3 region is CASQGEGRGDTQYF. The CDR3 DNA sequence: TGTGCCAGCCAAGGGGAGGGCCGAGGAGATACGCAGTATTTT.